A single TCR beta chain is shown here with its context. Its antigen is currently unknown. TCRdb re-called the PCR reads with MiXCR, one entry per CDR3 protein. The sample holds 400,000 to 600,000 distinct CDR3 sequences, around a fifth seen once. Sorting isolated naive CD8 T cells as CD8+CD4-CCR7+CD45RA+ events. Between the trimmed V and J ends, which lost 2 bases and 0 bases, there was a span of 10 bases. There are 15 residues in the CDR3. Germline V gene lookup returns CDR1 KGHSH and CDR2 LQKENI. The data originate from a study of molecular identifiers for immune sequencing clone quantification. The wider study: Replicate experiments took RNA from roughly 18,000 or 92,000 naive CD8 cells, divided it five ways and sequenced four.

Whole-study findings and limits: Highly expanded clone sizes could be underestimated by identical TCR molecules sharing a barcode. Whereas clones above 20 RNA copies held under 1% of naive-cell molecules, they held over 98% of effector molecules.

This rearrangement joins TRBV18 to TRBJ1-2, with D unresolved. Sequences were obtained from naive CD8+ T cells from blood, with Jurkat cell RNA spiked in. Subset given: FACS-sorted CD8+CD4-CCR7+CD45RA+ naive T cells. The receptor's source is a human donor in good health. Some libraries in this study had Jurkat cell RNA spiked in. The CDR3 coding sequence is TGTGCCAGCTCACCAATCCGTGCAACTAACTATGGCTACACCTTC. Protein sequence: CASSPIRATNYGYTF.